This paragraph covers one T cell receptor (beta chain) sequence. No antigen is known for it. The data were taken from a study of cytomegalovirus exposure and HLA in healthy donors. The CDR3 totals 12 residues. Trimming shortened V by 3 bases and J by 1 base, and 3 bases separated the two germline ends. Germline V gene data show CDR1 as PRHDT and CDR2 as FYEKMQ (reference sequence). Separate from the approximately 670-subject first cohort, the roughly 120-subject validation cohort was the one that the donors belonged to. The study, taken as a whole, reports: There were three CMV-associated chains whose specificity for CMV antigens was confirmed in vitro. TCR beta chains numbering 164 were designated cytomegalovirus-associated. The classifier was said to identify cytomegalovirus status with high specificity and sensitivity.

This table comes from immunoSEQ multiplex PCR, and its TCRdb copy is limited to in-frame clones, with some not included. There are over 120,000 clones in the sample; roughly 87% occur only once, and less than 5.5% lies in the top ten. This clonotype was sampled from a man younger than 35 in good health and CMV-seropositive. V gene TRBV13 combines with J gene TRBJ1-1; no reliable D call. Specimen: PBMCs. The CDR3, as DNA: TGTGCCAGCAGCTTCGGGAACACTGAAGCTTTCTTT. This codes for CASSFGNTEAFF.